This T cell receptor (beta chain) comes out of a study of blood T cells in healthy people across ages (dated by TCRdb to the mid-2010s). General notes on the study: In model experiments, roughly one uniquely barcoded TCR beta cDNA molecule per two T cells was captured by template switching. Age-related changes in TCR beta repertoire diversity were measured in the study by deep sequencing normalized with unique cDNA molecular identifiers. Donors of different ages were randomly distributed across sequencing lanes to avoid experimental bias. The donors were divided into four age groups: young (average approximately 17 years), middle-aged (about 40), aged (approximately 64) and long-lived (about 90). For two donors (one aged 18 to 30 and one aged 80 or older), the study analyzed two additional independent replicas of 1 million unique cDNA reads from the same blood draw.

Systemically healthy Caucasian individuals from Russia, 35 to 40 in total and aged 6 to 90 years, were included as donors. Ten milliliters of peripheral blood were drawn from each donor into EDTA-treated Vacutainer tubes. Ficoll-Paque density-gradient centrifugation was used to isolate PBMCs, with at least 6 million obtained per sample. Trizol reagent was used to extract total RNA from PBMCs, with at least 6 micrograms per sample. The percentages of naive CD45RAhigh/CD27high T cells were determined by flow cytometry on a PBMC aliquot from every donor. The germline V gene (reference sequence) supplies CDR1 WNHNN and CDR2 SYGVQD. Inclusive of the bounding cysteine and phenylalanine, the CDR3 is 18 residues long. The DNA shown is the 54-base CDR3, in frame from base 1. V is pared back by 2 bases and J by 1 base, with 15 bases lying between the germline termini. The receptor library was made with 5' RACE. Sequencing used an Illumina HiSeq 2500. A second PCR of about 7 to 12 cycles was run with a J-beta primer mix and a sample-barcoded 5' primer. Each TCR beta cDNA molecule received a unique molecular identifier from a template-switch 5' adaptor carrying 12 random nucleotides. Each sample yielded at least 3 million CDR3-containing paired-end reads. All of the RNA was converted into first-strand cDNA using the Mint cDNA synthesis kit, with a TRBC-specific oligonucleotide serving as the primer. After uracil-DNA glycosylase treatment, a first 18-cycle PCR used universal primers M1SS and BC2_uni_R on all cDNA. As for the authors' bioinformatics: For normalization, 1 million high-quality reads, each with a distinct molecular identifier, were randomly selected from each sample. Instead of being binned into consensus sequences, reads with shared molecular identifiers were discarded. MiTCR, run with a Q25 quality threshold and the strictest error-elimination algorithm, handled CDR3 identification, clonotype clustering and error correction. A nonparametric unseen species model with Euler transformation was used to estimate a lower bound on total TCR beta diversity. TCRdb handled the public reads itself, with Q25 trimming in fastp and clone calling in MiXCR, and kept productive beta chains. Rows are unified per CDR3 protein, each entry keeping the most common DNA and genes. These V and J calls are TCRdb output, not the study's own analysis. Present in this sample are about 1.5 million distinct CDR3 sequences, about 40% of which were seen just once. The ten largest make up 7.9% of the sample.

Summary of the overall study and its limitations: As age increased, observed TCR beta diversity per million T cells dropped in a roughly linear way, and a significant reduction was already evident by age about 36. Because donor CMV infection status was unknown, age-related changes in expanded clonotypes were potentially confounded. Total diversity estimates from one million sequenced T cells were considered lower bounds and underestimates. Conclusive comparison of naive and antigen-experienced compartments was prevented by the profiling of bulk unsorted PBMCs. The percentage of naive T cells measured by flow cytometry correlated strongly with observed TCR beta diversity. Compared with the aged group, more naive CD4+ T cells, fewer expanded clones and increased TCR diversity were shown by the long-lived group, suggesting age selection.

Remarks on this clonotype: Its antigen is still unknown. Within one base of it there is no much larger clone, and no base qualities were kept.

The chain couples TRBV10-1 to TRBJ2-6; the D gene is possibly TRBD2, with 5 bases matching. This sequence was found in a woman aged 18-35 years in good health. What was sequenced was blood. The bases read TGCGCCAGCAGTGAGGGCCCCGGGGTGTTGTCTGGGGCCAACGTCCTGACTTTC. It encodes CASSEGPGVLSGANVLTF.